One sample yielded the 18 T cell receptor beta chains listed below, sequenced in a study of OX40 agonist ivuxolimab in advanced cancers. Data came from immunoSEQ multiplex PCR; TCRdb stores just in-frame clones and leaves some out. The sample includes about 70,000 clones, more than 85% of them seen just once. The sample was CD4+ or CD8+ T cells sorted from blood, taken in a trial of the OX40 agonist ivuxolimab. These receptors were obtained from an adult with an advanced solid tumor such as melanoma, head and neck, liver or kidney cancer.

The chain has TRBV5-1 and TRBJ1-1; no reliable D call. This CDR3 has 13 residues. Germline V gives CDR1 SGHRS, CDR2 YFSETQ. Trimming removed 0 bases from V and 2 bases from J, with 5 bases in between. Here the CDR3 DNA reads TGCGCCAGCAGCTTGGGCCGTAACACTGAAGCTTTCTTT. This gives the protein CASSLGRNTEAFF. Variable domain in full (rest from reference TRBV5-1 and TRBJ1-1): KAGVTQTPRYLIKTRGQQVTLSCSPISGHRSVSWYQQTPGQGLQFLFEYFSETQRNKGNFPGRFSGRQFSNSRSEMNVSTLELGDSALYLCASSLGRNTEAFFGQGTRLTVV.

The rearrangement joins TRBV5-1 to TRBJ2-5, with no clear D. Between the trimmed V and J ends, which lost 2 bases and 5 bases, there was a span of 10 bases. Germline CDR1 and CDR2: SGHRS and YFSETQ. The length of the CDR3 is 13 residues. Written as DNA, the CDR3 is TGCGCCAGCAGCTTATACGATTGGGAGACCCAGTACTTC. This gives the protein CASSLYDWETQYF. The whole variable domain, remainder taken from reference TRBV5-1 and TRBJ2-5, is KAGVTQTPRYLIKTRGQQVTLSCSPISGHRSVSWYQQTPGQGLQFLFEYFSETQRNKGNFPGRFSGRQFSNSRSEMNVSTLELGDSALYLCASSLYDWETQYFGPGTRLLVL.

V usage is TRBV6-6 and J usage is TRBJ2-7; 9 bases map to TRBD1. Germline V gene lookup returns CDR1 MNHNY and CDR2 SVGAGI (reference sequence). The CDR3 spans 14 residues. The trim removed 2 bases at V and 5 bases at J, leaving 4 bases unmatched. CDR3 sequence: CASSYRDRAHEQYF. For the CDR3, the DNA is TGTGCCAGCAGTTACCGGGACAGGGCCCACGAGCAGTACTTC.

V gene TRBV14 combines with J gene TRBJ2-5; 9 bases map to TRBD2. CDR3 size: 15 residues. The V gene end was trimmed by 3 bases and the J gene end by 3 bases; junction bases not matched to a gene: 5. In germline, CDR1 is SGHDN, CDR2 FVKESK. The CDR3, as DNA: TGTGCCAGCAGCCATCTTAGCGGGGGAAAAGAGACCCAGTACTTC. Its protein product is CASSHLSGGKETQYF.

The CDR3 sequence: CASSTTIGQGIGYTF. CDR3 DNA: TGTGCCAGCAGCACGACAATCGGGCAAGGGATTGGCTACACCTTC. The chain links TRBV6-4 to TRBJ1-2; D not certain. The CDR3 contains 15 residues. Germline V CDR1 and CDR2: MRHNA, SNTAGT. V lost 6 bases and J 7 bases, leaving 21 bases between the germline ends.

On this clone itself: The sample has other DNA sequences that encode this CDR3 too. The chain carries TRBV9 and TRBJ2-5, with D unresolved. Germline V gene lookup returns CDR1 SGDLS and CDR2 YYNGEE. This CDR3 spans 14 amino acids. The V gene lost 0 bases and the J gene lost 2 bases, with 8 bases spanning the gap. The CDR3 DNA reads as TGTGCCAGCAGCGTAGCGGGTGGACAAGAGACCCAGTACTTC. Translation: CASSVAGGQETQYF.

This chain uses TRBV6-6 with TRBJ2-7; TRBD1 or TRBD2 may be the D gene (5 bases each). Trimming took 5 bases from V and 2 from J, leaving 16 bases between them. The CDR3 covers 15 residues. Per germline, CDR1 MNHNY and CDR2 SVGAGI (reference sequence). This chain's CDR3 is CASSPIGAPAYEQYF. CDR3 bases: TGTGCCAGCAGTCCCATCGGGGCACCCGCCTACGAGCAGTACTTC.

The genes are TRBV11-3 and TRBJ2-2, with a weak D call TRBD2 (6 bases). V shed 5 bases and J shed 1 base, with 14 bases lying between them. This CDR3 is built from 16 residues. Germline V gene sequence: CDR1 SGHNT, CDR2 YENEEA. In DNA form, the CDR3 reads TGTGCCAGCAGCCCGCGAGAGGGACTGAACACCGGGGAGCTGTTTTTT. Protein product: CASSPREGLNTGELFF.

CDR3 in amino acids: CASSLPPGLSSYEQYF. CDR3 coding DNA: TGTGCCAGCAGCTTGCCTCCAGGTCTGAGCTCCTACGAGCAGTACTTC. The J gene is TRBJ2-7, the V gene TRBV5-6; D remains unclear. Germline V gene data show CDR1 as SGHDT and CDR2 as YYEEEE. This CDR3 is 16 amino acids long. Trimming removed 1 base from V and 0 bases from J, with 14 bases in between.

The chain employs TRBV5-4 and TRBJ1-1, with D uncertain. Trimming stripped 2 bases from V and 6 bases from J, with 8 bases between. CDR1 SGHNT and CDR2 YYREEE come from the germline V gene (reference sequence). The length of the CDR3 is 12 residues. The CDR3 DNA reads TGTGCCAGCAGCTTCCAATCCTCTGAAGCTTTCTTT. Residues: CASSFQSSEAFF.

The chain employs TRBV2 and TRBJ2-7, with 8 bases lining up with TRBD1. CDR3 size: 16 residues. Germline V CDR1 and CDR2: SNHLY, FYNNEI. V gave up 7 bases and J gave up 2 bases; unmatched junction bases: 13. Written as DNA, the CDR3 is TGTGCCAGCATCGGAGGGTGGACAGGGAGAGCCTACGAGCAGTACTTC. Its protein is CASIGGWTGRAYEQYF.

This clone was seen a single time. V and J are TRBV2 and TRBJ1-5, with 12 bases matching TRBD1. CDR3 size: 16 residues. Trimming took 6 bases from V and 1 from J; bases not matched to a gene: 4. Germline values: CDR1 SNHLY, CDR2 FYNNEI. The DNA of the CDR3 is TGTGCCAGCAGAGGGACAGGGGGCATGAGCAATCAGCCCCAGCATTTT. Translated, it gives CASRGTGGMSNQPQHF.

The V gene is TRBV10-3, the J gene TRBJ2-5; 12 nucleotides align to TRBD1. The junction had 10 bases not matched to a gene; V was cut back by 0 bases and J by 5 bases. The CDR3 contains 18 residues. The germline V gene has CDR1 ENHRY and CDR2 SYGVKD. CDR3 DNA sequence: TGTGCCATCAGTGAGTCACCCGGGACAGGGGGCAATGTGGAGACCCAGTACTTC. Translation gives CAISESPGTGGNVETQYF.

The V call is TRBV23-1, the J call TRBJ2-4; 7 positions agree with TRBD2. TRBV23-1 carries the ORF label, with uncertain function. Trimming took 0 bases from V and 6 from J; bases not matched to a gene: 11. The CDR3 loop spans 17 amino acids. CDR3 coding DNA: TGCGCCAGCAGTCAATCCCTGGGGGGGACGGAGATAAACATTCAGTACTTC. Its translation: CASSQSLGGTEINIQYF.

The CDR3 DNA sequence: TGCGCCAGCAGCCAGCACCCGAACGGGAGCCCCTATGGCTACACCTTC. Its translation: CASSQHPNGSPYGYTF. The chain joins TRBV4-1 to TRBJ1-2; D not certain. Germline lookup yields CDR1 MGHRA and CDR2 YSYEKL. The V end was cut by 3 bases, the J end by 4 bases, with 18 bases between. The length of the CDR3 is 16 residues.

CDR3 sequence: CASSLRTDSYEQYF. The CDR3, as DNA: TGCGCCAGCAGCCTACGGACGGATTCCTACGAGCAGTACTTC. The chain is built from TRBV4-3 and TRBJ2-7; D not certain. The CDR3 is 14 residues long. Looked up from germline, CDR1 is LGHNA and CDR2 is YSLEER. V was cut by 4 bases and J by 1 base, with 11 bases left in between.

The table lists this clone with a count of one. This chain connects TRBV6-5 to TRBJ1-1, with D perhaps matching TRBD1 (5 bases). CDR3 length: 14 amino acids. Per the germline V gene, CDR1 is MNHEY and CDR2 is SVGAGI. Trimming took 0 bases from V and 1 from J, leaving 6 bases between them. CDR3 DNA: TGTGCCAGCAGTTACTCGACAGAGAACACTGAAGCTTTCTTT. This translates into CASSYSTENTEAFF.

The chain recombines TRBV7-6 with TRBJ1-1, with D maybe TRBD1 (6 bases). V lost 1 base and J lost 11, with 11 bases in between. Germline loops: CDR1 SGHVS, CDR2 FNYEAQ. The CDR3 totals 12 residues. CDR3 residues: CASSLGGAFAFF. CDR3 nucleotide sequence: TGTGCCAGCAGCTTAGGGGGGGCGTTCGCTTTCTTT.